The 16 T cell receptor beta chains reported below all come from one sample, sequenced in a study of T cells after yellow fever vaccination. TCRdb called the 5' RACE reads again in MiXCR, with one record for every CDR3 protein. Of 250,000 to 400,000 distinct CDR3 sequences in the sample, over 3.5% are singletons; the top ten hold approximately 20%. The material was PBMCs, obtained 15 days after the yellow fever booster vaccination. The receptors were sampled from a man younger than 35 who received the YFV17D yellow fever vaccine.

This clonotype was seen a handful of times. J is TRBJ1-4 and V is TRBV3-1, with a weak D call TRBD1 (5 bases). V shed 3 bases and J shed 0 bases, with 11 bases lying between them. Germline CDR1 reads LGHDT; CDR2 reads YNNKEL (reference sequence). The length of the CDR3 is 16 residues. DNA of the CDR3: TGTGCCAGCAGCCAGTCCCAGGGAGCAACTAATGAAAAACTGTTTTTT. This gives the protein CASSQSQGATNEKLFF. Variable domain in full (rest from reference TRBV3-1 and TRBJ1-4): DTAVSQTPKYLVTQMGNDKSIKCEQNLGHDTMYWYKQDSKKFLKIMFSYNNKELIINETVPNRFSPKSPDKAHLNLHINSLELGDSAVYFCASSQSQGATNEKLFFGSGTQLSVL.

This clonotype was seen at least ten times. The chain employs TRBV5-1 and TRBJ1-4; no reliable D call. The CDR3 is made up of 15 amino acids. The germline V gene encodes CDR1 SGHRS and CDR2 YFSETQ. Trimming removed 1 base from V and 8 bases from J, with 15 bases in between. CDR3 in DNA: TGCGCCAGCAGCTTGTTGGCCAGGCCCGAAGAAAAACTGTTTTTT. It specifies CASSLLARPEEKLFF. Filled out from reference TRBV5-1 and TRBJ1-4, the complete variable domain reads KAGVTQTPRYLIKTRGQQVTLSCSPISGHRSVSWYQQTPGQGLQFLFEYFSETQRNKGNFPGRFSGRQFSNSRSEMNVSTLELGDSALYLCASSLLARPEEKLFFGSGTQLSVL.

The rearrangement links TRBV7-8 to TRBJ1-1, with D possibly TRBD1 on 5 matching bases. This CDR3 comprises 17 residues. Deletions cut 0 bases from V and 11 bases from J, with 25 bases between. Looked up from germline, CDR1 is SGHVS and CDR2 is FQNEAQ. In DNA, the CDR3 is TGTGCCAGCAGCTTAGCGCCTCAGGAGGGGAGTGGAAGTAGGGCTTTCTTT. Translated: CASSLAPQEGSGSRAFF.

This clonotype was recorded at least ten times. This chain joins TRBV7-6 and TRBJ2-1; possibly TRBD2 for D (6 bases). There are 13 residues in the CDR3. The germline V gene encodes CDR1 SGHVS and CDR2 FNYEAQ. V shed 5 bases and J shed 10 bases, with 15 bases lying between them. The DNA of the CDR3 is TGTGCCAGCAGCCCCAGTGGGGGGTACGAGCAGTTCTTC. Amino acid sequence: CASSPSGGYEQFF.

This clonotype has a count of ten or more. V gene TRBV29-1 combines with J gene TRBJ1-5; the D gene is possibly TRBD1 (5 bases). V dropped 4 bases and J dropped 2 bases, with 15 bases sitting between them. CDR3 length equals 15 residues. The germline V gene has CDR1 SQVTM and CDR2 ANQGSEA. In DNA form, the CDR3 reads TGCAGCGTTGTAATTGGGTTGGGGGGCAATCAGCCCCAGCATTTT. It is translated as CSVVIGLGGNQPQHF.

The chain carries TRBV7-8 and TRBJ1-1; 8 positions agree with TRBD1. From germline, CDR1 is SGHVS and CDR2 FQNEAQ. The V and J ends lost 3 bases and 7 bases, in that order; junction bases with no gene match: 4. The CDR3 length is 13 residues. CDR3 nucleotide sequence: TGTGCCAGCAGCTTTGGACAGGGTAGTGAAGCTTTCTTT. This sequence encodes CASSFGQGSEAFF.

The chain employs TRBV5-1 and TRBJ1-1; no firm D call. The germline V gene encodes CDR1 SGHRS and CDR2 YFSETQ. The CDR3 consists of 15 residues. Trimming pared 4 bases from V and 4 bases from J, leaving 17 bases between. The CDR3 spells CASSLATHDGTEAFF. CDR3 coding DNA: TGCGCCAGCAGCCTAGCGACGCACGATGGCACTGAAGCTTTCTTT.

This clonotype came up many times. In nucleotides, the CDR3 is TGTGCCCCGGGCGGGGGTCCCCAAGAGACCCAGTACTTC. It encodes CAPGGGPQETQYF. The J gene is TRBJ2-5, the V gene TRBV7-9; 7 nucleotides agree with TRBD2. Trimming cost V 11 bases and J 1 base; bases outside gene matches: 7. The germline CDR1 and CDR2 sequences are SEHNR and FQNEAQ (reference sequence). CDR3 length: 13 residues.

In this sample, this clonotype turned up many times. The J gene is TRBJ2-7, the V gene TRBV4-1; 7 bases align to TRBD1. The germline CDR1 and CDR2 sequences are MGHRA and YSYEKL. V lost 2 bases, J lost 3 bases, and 4 bases stayed unmatched. CDR3 length: 14 amino acids. CDR3 nucleotide sequence: TGCGCCAGCAGCCAAAGACAGGGAGACTACGAGCAGTACTTC. Translating gives CASSQRQGDYEQYF.

The chain has TRBV5-1 and TRBJ2-1; TRBD2 matches 13 bases. V gave up 4 bases and J gave up 7 bases; unmatched junction bases: 14. The CDR3 has 18 residues. Germline CDR1 reads SGHRS; CDR2 reads YFSETQ. The CDR3 nucleotides read TGCGCCAGCAGCGTGGGACTAGCGGGGCGGGCGATATGGAATGAGCAGTTCTTC. Protein product: CASSVGLAGRAIWNEQFF.

V is TRBV5-1 and J is TRBJ2-3; TRBD1 agrees at 7 bases. The trim removed 0 bases at V and 0 bases at J, leaving 7 bases unmatched. CDR3 length equals 17 residues. Germline CDR1 SGHRS, CDR2 YFSETQ. CDR3 in amino acids: CASSLEAGGSSTDTQYF. The CDR3 coding sequence is TGCGCCAGCAGCTTGGAGGCAGGGGGTTCTAGCACAGATACGCAGTATTTT.

This clonotype was counted at least ten times. V and J are TRBV20-1 and TRBJ2-3, with a possible D match to TRBD2 (5 bases). V lost 3 bases and J 0 bases, leaving 7 bases between the germline ends. Germline CDR1 reads DFQATT; CDR2 reads SNEGSKA (reference sequence). The CDR3 is 13 residues long. In DNA form, the CDR3 reads TGCAGTGCTAGTGGCGGGAGCACAGATACGCAGTATTTT. This sequence encodes CSASGGSTDTQYF.

This clonotype was detected a few times. V and J are TRBV21-1 and TRBJ1-5; the table assigns TRBD1, which was not confirmed against the DNA. TRBV21-1 is labeled a pseudogene. This CDR3 region has 16 residues. CDR3 DNA sequence: TGTGCCAGCAGCAAAATTGGGGACATCGAAAATCAGCCCCAGCATTTT. As protein: CASSKIGDIENQPQHF.

This clonotype was observed many times. The CDR3 spells CASSDFHSGGTDTQYF. The DNA for the CDR3 is TGTGCCAGCAGCGACTTTCATAGCGGGGGCACAGATACGCAGTATTTT. The chain links TRBV7-9 to TRBJ2-3, with TRBD2 matching 8 bases. V shed 5 bases and J 1 base; nucleotides not matched to a gene: 8. CDR3 length: 16 amino acids. Per the germline V gene, CDR1 is SEHNR and CDR2 is FQNEAQ (reference sequence).

Only a few counts were recorded for this clonotype. The chain has TRBV20-1 and TRBJ2-3; TRBD2 matches 12 bases. The V gene end was trimmed by 5 bases and the J gene end by 0 bases; junction bases not matched to a gene: 6. The CDR3 spans 16 residues. Looked up from germline, CDR1 is DFQATT and CDR2 is SNEGSKA (reference sequence). CDR3: CSARGTSGQSTDTQYF. The CDR3 DNA is TGCAGTGCTCGGGGGACTAGCGGGCAAAGCACAGATACGCAGTATTTT.

There are many counts of this clonotype. This chain links TRBV6-2 or TRBV6-3 with TRBJ1-5; D is perhaps TRBD1 (6 bases). The germline V gene has CDR1 MNHEY and CDR2 SVGEGT. V was clipped by 8 bases and J by 3 bases, with 11 bases between them. This CDR3 has 13 amino acids. The CDR3 sequence: CASRQGNNQPQHF. CDR3 DNA: TGTGCCAGCCGGCAGGGGAACAATCAGCCCCAGCATTTT.